The T cell receptor beta chain under discussion was sequenced for a study of CD8 T cells in Susac syndrome. The CDR3 is 16 amino acids. Germline V lookup: CDR1 LGHDT, CDR2 YNNKEL (reference sequence). Trimming removed 0 bases at V and 11 bases at J, with 22 bases between. Random hexamers primed reverse transcription of 0.5 to 1 ug RNA. From the immunoSEQ multiplex PCR reads, TCRdb called clonotypes with MiXCR, one entry per CDR3 protein. This sample has around 56,000 distinct CDR3 sequences, with around nine tenths found just once. This TCR derives from a human donor in good health. This rearrangement joins TRBV3-1 to TRBJ1-1; a weak D match, TRBD1 (5 bases). Sequenced input: CD8+ T cells from PBMCs. The CDR3 region is CASSQDRGWKGNEAFF. CDR3 nucleotide sequence: TGTGCCAGCAGCCAAGATCGGGGTTGGAAGGGGAATGAGGCTTTCTTT.